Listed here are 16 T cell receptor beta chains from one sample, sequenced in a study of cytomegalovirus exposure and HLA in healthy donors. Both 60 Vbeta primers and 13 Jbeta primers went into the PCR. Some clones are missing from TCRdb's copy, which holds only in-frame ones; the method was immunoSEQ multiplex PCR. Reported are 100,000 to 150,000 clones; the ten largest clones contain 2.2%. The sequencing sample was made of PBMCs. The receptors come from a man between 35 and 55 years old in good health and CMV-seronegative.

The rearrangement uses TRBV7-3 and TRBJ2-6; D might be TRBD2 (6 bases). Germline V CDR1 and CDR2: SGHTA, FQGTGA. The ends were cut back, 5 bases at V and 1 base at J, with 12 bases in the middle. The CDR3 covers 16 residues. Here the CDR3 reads CASSPRGGSGANVLTF. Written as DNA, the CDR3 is TGTGCCAGCAGCCCCCGGGGAGGTTCTGGGGCCAACGTCCTGACTTTC.

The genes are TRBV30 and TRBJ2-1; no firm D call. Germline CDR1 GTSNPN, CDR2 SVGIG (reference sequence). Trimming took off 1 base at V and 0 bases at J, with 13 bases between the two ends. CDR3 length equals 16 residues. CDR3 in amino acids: CAWSGLAFSSYNEQFF. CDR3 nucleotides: TGTGCCTGGAGTGGATTAGCCTTTAGCTCCTACAATGAGCAGTTCTTC.

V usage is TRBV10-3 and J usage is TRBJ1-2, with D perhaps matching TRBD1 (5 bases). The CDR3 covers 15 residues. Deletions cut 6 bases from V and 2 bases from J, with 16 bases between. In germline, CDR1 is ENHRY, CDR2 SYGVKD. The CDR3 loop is CAIREGQTINYGYTF. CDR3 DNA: TGTGCCATCAGAGAAGGACAAACGATAAACTATGGCTACACCTTC.

The DNA for the CDR3 is TGCGCCAGCAGCTTGGGGGTTGGGGGACATGACGAGCAGTACTTC. Protein sequence: CASSLGVGGHDEQYF. The rearrangement uses TRBV5-1 and TRBJ2-7, with a weak D call TRBD1 (6 bases). This CDR3 comprises 15 residues. CDR1 is SGHRS, CDR2 YFSETQ, per germline. The V gene lost 0 bases and the J gene lost 5 bases, with 15 bases spanning the gap. Drawing the rest from reference TRBV5-1 and TRBJ2-7, the complete variable domain is KAGVTQTPRYLIKTRGQQVTLSCSPISGHRSVSWYQQTPGQGLQFLFEYFSETQRNKGNFPGRFSGRQFSNSRSEMNVSTLELGDSALYLCASSLGVGGHDEQYFGPGTRLTVT.

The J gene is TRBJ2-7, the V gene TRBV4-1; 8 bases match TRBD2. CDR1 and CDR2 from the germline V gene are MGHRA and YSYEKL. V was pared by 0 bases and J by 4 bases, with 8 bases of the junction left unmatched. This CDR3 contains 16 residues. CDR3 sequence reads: CASSQDPYGRAYEQYF. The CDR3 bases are TGCGCCAGCAGCCAAGACCCTTACGGGAGGGCTTACGAGCAGTACTTC.

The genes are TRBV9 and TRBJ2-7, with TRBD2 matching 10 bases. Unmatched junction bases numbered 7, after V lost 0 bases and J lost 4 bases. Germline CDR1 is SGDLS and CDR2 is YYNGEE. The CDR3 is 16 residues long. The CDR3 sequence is CASSVGASGSGYEQYF. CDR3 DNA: TGTGCCAGCAGCGTAGGGGCTAGCGGGAGTGGGTACGAGCAGTACTTC.

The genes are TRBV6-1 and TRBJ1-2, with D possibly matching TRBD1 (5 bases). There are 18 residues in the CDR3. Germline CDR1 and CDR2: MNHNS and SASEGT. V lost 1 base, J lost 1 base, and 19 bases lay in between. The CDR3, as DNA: TGTGCCAGCAGTGAAGGTTCGGGGGGGGTAGCCAATAACTATGGCTACACCTTC. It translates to CASSEGSGGVANNYGYTF.

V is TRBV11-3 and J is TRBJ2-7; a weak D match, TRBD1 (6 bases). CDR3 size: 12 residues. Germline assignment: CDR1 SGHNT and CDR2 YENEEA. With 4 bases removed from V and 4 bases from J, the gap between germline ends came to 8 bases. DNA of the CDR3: TGTGCCAGCAGCTCTGGACAGTACGAGCAGTACTTC. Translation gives CASSSGQYEQYF. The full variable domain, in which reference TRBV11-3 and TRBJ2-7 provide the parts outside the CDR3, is EAGVVQSPRYKIIEKKQPVAFWCNPISGHNTLYWYLQNLGQGPELLIRYENEEAVDDSQLPKDRFSAERLKGVDSTLKIQPAELGDSAVYLCASSSGQYEQYFGPGTRLTVT.

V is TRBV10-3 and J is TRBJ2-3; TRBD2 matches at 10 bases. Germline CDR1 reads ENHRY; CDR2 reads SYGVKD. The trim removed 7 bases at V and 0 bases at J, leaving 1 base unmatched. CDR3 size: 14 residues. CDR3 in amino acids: CAIMTSGSTDTQYF. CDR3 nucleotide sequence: TGTGCCATCATGACTAGCGGGAGCACAGATACGCAGTATTTT.

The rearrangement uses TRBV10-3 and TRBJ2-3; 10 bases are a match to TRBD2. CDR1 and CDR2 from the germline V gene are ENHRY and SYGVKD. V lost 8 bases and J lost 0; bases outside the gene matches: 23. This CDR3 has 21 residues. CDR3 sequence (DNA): TGTGCCATCGGGAAGGATAATGGGGTAGCGGGAGGATTATGGAGCACAGATACGCAGTATTTT. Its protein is CAIGKDNGVAGGLWSTDTQYF.

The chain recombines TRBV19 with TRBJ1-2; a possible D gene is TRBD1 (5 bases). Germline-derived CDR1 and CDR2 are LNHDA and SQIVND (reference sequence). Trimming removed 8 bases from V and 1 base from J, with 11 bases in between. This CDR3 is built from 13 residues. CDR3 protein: CASRRGGNYGYTF. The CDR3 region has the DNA TGTGCCAGTCGTCGGGGGGGTAACTATGGCTACACCTTC.

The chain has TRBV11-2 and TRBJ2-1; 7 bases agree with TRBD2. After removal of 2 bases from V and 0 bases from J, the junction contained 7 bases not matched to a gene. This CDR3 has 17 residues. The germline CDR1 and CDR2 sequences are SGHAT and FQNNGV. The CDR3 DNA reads TGTGCCAGCAGCTTACTGGACGGCGGGAGCTCCTACAATGAGCAGTTCTTC. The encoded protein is CASSLLDGGSSYNEQFF.

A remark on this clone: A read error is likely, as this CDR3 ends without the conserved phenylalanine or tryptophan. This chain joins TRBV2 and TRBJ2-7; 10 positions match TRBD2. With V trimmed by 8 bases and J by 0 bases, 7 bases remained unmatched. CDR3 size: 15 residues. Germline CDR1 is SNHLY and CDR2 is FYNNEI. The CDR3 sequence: CASASLAGASYEQYL. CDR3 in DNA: TGTGCCAGCGCGTCGCTAGCGGGAGCCTCCTACGAGCAGTACCTC.

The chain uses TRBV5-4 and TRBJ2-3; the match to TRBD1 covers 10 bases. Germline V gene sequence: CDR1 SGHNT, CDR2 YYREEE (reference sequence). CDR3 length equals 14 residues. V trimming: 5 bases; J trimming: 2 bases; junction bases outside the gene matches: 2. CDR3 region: CASRGTGATDTQYF. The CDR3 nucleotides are TGTGCCAGCAGGGGGACAGGGGCCACAGATACGCAGTATTTT.

The CDR3 loop reads CAWRGGQRNQPQHF. The CDR3 nucleotides read TGTGCCTGGAGGGGGGGACAGAGGAATCAGCCCCAGCATTTT. This chain connects TRBV30 to TRBJ1-5, with 7 bases aligning to TRBD1. V lost 3 bases, J lost 4 bases, and 6 bases stayed unmatched. Germline CDR1 reads GTSNPN; CDR2 reads SVGIG (reference sequence). This CDR3 region has 14 residues.

The CDR3 bases are TGTGCCAGCAGTTTGGGGGGGCGCTCCTACGAGCAGTACTTC. Its protein is CASSLGGRSYEQYF. The rearrangement uses TRBV28 and TRBJ2-7; D is perhaps TRBD2 (7 bases). Trimming removed 3 bases at V and 0 bases at J, with 9 bases between. The CDR3 runs 14 residues. Germline V gene lookup returns CDR1 MDHEN and CDR2 SYDVKM.